This TCR beta chain was captured by sequencing in a study of T cell repertoires in cytomegalovirus infection. This clonotype came up a few times. As yet, its antigen is unknown. TCRdb re-called the reads with MiXCR, one entry per CDR3 protein. The data hold 650,000 to 900,000 distinct CDR3 sequences, with roughly 29% observed a single time. Germline lookup yields CDR1 SGHAT and CDR2 FQNNGV. V gave up 6 bases and J gave up 2 bases, with 15 bases separating them. The CDR3 totals 15 residues. The rearrangement links TRBV11-2 to TRBJ2-3; no firm D call. The source was cultured CD8+ T cells from PBMCs, collected from culture after CMV antigen stimulation. The TCR was taken from a human donor in good health (CMV status not recorded). Some clones in this sample may be carry-over from other donors' samples. This chain's CDR3 is CASSPPSRVTDTQYF. The CDR3 DNA sequence: TGTGCCAGCAGTCCCCCGAGCCGGGTCACAGATACGCAGTATTTT.